This TCR beta chain was observed in a study of T cells in Graves' hyperthyroidism and ophthalmopathy. Across the whole study: Specimen type is peripheral blood, collected at initial diagnosis prior to any treatment. Overall study findings and caveats: Among clonotypes expanded in thyroid above 0.001, most were also found in blood.

On this clonotype: Its antigen is unknown.

Template material for amplifying TCR beta CDR3 regions consisted of RNA transcripts. The study used the HTBI primer set for a first-round RT-PCR of the TCR CDR3. One entry per CDR3 protein, called by TCRdb with MiXCR from the multiplex PCR reads. The table lists over 400,000 distinct CDR3 sequences, about 22% of them singletons, with approximately 54% in the top ten. Patients were excluded for uncontrolled infection, other autoimmune disease, pregnancy or lactation. The V segment lost 4 bases and the J segment 1 base; nucleotides outside the gene matches: 7. CDR1 SGDLS and CDR2 YYNGEE come from the germline V gene. This CDR3 is built from 15 residues.

This receptor was identified in a woman between 70 and 85 years old with Graves' ophthalmopathy. The specimen sequenced was blood. The chain couples TRBV9 to TRBJ1-1; 7 bases are a match to TRBD1. The CDR3 DNA reads TGTGCCAGCAGCCCGACGACAGGGAAGAACACTGAAGCTTTCTTT. Protein: CASSPTTGKNTEAFF.